This passage covers 20 T cell receptor beta chains from one sample sequenced in a study of shared clonotypes between healthy human individuals. TCRdb's copy holds only in-frame clones and misses some; the assay was immunoSEQ multiplex PCR. The sample contains around 480,000 clones, about 79% of which appear only once. Input material: PBMCs. The receptors stem from a middle-aged woman in good health. Some clones in this sample may be carry-over from other donors' samples.

V usage is TRBV19 and J usage is TRBJ2-3; D remains unclear. Germline assignment: CDR1 LNHDA and CDR2 SQIVND (reference sequence). V shed 3 bases and J shed 3 bases, with 13 bases lying between them. This CDR3 comprises 15 residues. The CDR3 here is CASSISRGETDTQYF. CDR3 DNA: TGTGCCAGTAGTATCTCCAGAGGTGAGACAGATACGCAGTATTTT.

The chain joins TRBV4-2 to TRBJ1-5; 9 positions agree with TRBD1. V gave up 0 bases and J gave up 5 bases; unmatched junction bases: 5. CDR1 and CDR2 from the germline V gene are LGHNA and YNFKEQ. The CDR3 sequence is 16 residues long. The CDR3 bases are TGTGCCAGCAGCCAAGAATGGCGACAGGGGGATCAGCCCCAGCATTTT. Translating gives CASSQEWRQGDQPQHF.

The chain joins TRBV27 to TRBJ2-5; 10 nucleotides line up with TRBD1. After removal of 5 bases from V and 6 bases from J, the junction contained 3 bases not matched to a gene. The CDR3 totals 13 residues. Germline CDR1 MNHEY, CDR2 SMNVEV (reference sequence). CDR3 protein: CASSLGQGKTQYF. CDR3 nucleotides: TGTGCCAGCAGTCTGGGACAGGGGAAGACCCAGTACTTC.

Points on this clone: A read error likely explains this, since a far larger clone differs by one base. The chain couples TRBV28 to TRBJ2-7, with unresolved D. The CDR3 extends over 11 amino acids. Trimming took 5 bases from V and 0 from J, leaving 2 bases between them. In germline, CDR1 is MDHEN, CDR2 SYDVKM. The DNA for the CDR3 is TGTGCCAGCAGTAACTCCTACGAGCAGTACTTC. Its protein product is CASSNSYEQYF. Complete variable domain (other parts from reference TRBV28 and TRBJ2-7): DVKVTQSSRYLVKRTGEKVFLECVQDMDHENMFWYRQDPGLGLRLIYFSYDVKMKEKGDIPEGYSVSREKKERFSLILESASTNQTSMYLCASSNSYEQYFGPGTRLTVT.

This chain links TRBV13 with TRBJ1-3, with D possibly TRBD1 on 5 matching bases. Trimming pared 0 bases from V and 0 bases from J, leaving 12 bases between. Germline V lookup: CDR1 PRHDT, CDR2 FYEKMQ (reference sequence). The CDR3 loop spans 17 amino acids. The CDR3 DNA reads TGTGCCAGCAGCTTAGGGGACATTTGGGGCTCTGGAAACACCATATATTTT. Translated, it gives CASSLGDIWGSGNTIYF.

This sequence joins TRBV15 and TRBJ2-3, with D perhaps given as TRBD1 or TRBD2 (6 bases each). V lost 4 bases to trimming and J lost 0 bases, with 11 bases between them. CDR1 LNHNV and CDR2 YYDKDF come from the germline V gene (reference sequence). The CDR3 loop spans 15 amino acids. The CDR3 here is CATSTGAPSTDTQYF. The CDR3 nucleotides read TGTGCCACCAGCACGGGGGCCCCTAGCACAGATACGCAGTATTTT.

This clone has just a few counts. This rearrangement joins TRBV2 to TRBJ1-2, with 8 bases matching TRBD1. Germline V lookup: CDR1 SNHLY, CDR2 FYNNEI. The V gene end was trimmed by 6 bases and the J gene end by 8 bases; junction bases not matched to a gene: 5. The CDR3 consists of 12 residues. The CDR3 reads CASRQGAGGYTF. The CDR3, as DNA: TGTGCCAGCAGGCAGGGGGCTGGGGGCTACACCTTC.

Comments on this clone: The junction does not match germline at one end; this may be a read error. V is TRBV28 and J is TRBJ1-2; a weak D match, TRBD1 (6 bases). Germline assignment: CDR1 MDHEN and CDR2 SYDVKM. The CDR3 has 13 amino acids. The CDR3 spells CASSTIQGDGFGF. The CDR3, as DNA: TGTGCCAGCAGTACGATACAGGGAGACGGATTCGGCTTC.

The chain employs TRBV7-6 and TRBJ2-5; D unclear. The CDR3 runs 15 residues. Germline CDR1 SGHVS, CDR2 FNYEAQ. The V end lost 5 bases, the J end lost 1 base, and 14 bases lay between the germline ends. CDR3 residues: CASSTQPAAQETQYF. CDR3 nucleotide sequence: TGTGCCAGCAGCACTCAGCCGGCAGCCCAAGAGACCCAGTACTTC.

V usage is TRBV30 and J usage is TRBJ2-5; 7 bases match TRBD2. Germline CDR1 is GTSNPN and CDR2 is SVGIG (reference sequence). The trim removed 8 bases at V and 0 bases at J, leaving 12 bases unmatched. This CDR3 spans 15 amino acids. CDR3 sequence reads: CAHRPTSEYQETQYF. CDR3 DNA sequence: TGTGCCCACCGCCCCACTAGCGAGTACCAAGAGACCCAGTACTTC.

This clone appeared a single time. The chain recombines TRBV6-5 with TRBJ2-3, with TRBD2 matching 11 bases. Per germline, CDR1 MNHEY and CDR2 SVGAGI. The CDR3 has 15 amino acids. J lost 3 bases, V lost 5 bases, and 4 bases had no gene match. The CDR3 region is CASSALAGVTDTQYF. The CDR3 DNA follows: TGTGCCAGCAGTGCACTAGCGGGAGTAACAGATACGCAGTATTTT.

This rearrangement joins TRBV13 to TRBJ2-7; possibly TRBD2 for D (6 bases). This CDR3 has 15 residues. Germline CDR1 is PRHDT and CDR2 is FYEKMQ (reference sequence). V gave up 3 bases and J gave up 0 bases, with 12 bases separating them. The DNA of the CDR3 is TGTGCCAGCAGCTTCGCTGGGGGAGGCTCCTACGAGCAGTACTTC. Its translation is CASSFAGGGSYEQYF.

The chain combines TRBV5-5 with TRBJ1-2; no clear D gene. This CDR3 has 15 amino acids. The ends were cut back, 3 bases at V and 2 bases at J, with 14 bases in the middle. The germline gives CDR1 SGHKS, CDR2 YYEKEE (reference sequence). The CDR3 region is CASSSPHLTNYGYTF. CDR3 nucleotides: TGTGCCAGCAGCTCTCCACACCTGACGAACTATGGCTACACCTTC.

The rearrangement links TRBV20-1 to TRBJ2-7; D remains ambiguous. From germline, CDR1 is DFQATT and CDR2 SNEGSKA (reference sequence). The V end was cut by 4 bases, the J end by 3 bases, with 4 bases between. CDR3 size: 10 residues. This chain's CDR3 is CSAKHYEQYF. The CDR3 DNA follows: TGCAGTGCTAAACACTACGAGCAGTACTTC.

The rearrangement joins TRBV18 to TRBJ2-1; 13 bases line up with TRBD2. V lost 3 bases and J lost 8; bases outside the gene matches: 4. Germline CDR1 KGHSH, CDR2 LQKENI. The CDR3 is 15 residues long. The CDR3 bases are TGTGCCAGCTCACCGGGACTAGCGGGATTGGATGAGCAGTTCTTC. This translates into CASSPGLAGLDEQFF.

V is TRBV13 and J is TRBJ2-7, with 7 bases identical to TRBD1. The CDR3 is 15 residues long. Germline V lookup: CDR1 PRHDT, CDR2 FYEKMQ (reference sequence). V shed 5 bases and J 7 bases; nucleotides not matched to a gene: 14. CDR3 in amino acids: CASSPGTALPGEQYF. The CDR3 nucleotides are TGTGCCAGCAGCCCTGGGACAGCCTTACCCGGTGAGCAGTACTTC.

The rearrangement joins TRBV7-3 to TRBJ2-1; 10 nucleotides align to TRBD2. Germline CDR1 reads SGHTA; CDR2 reads FQGTGA. This CDR3 has 15 amino acids. Germline trimming cut 5 bases from V and 7 bases from J; bases unmatched to any gene: 8. The CDR3 reads CASSKAGGPGNEQFF. CDR3 nucleotide sequence: TGTGCCAGCAGCAAAGCGGGAGGGCCGGGGAATGAGCAGTTCTTC.

The V call is TRBV7-2, the J call TRBJ2-7; D is ambiguous. This CDR3 is 12 amino acids long. Germline V gene lookup returns CDR1 SGHTA and CDR2 FQGNSA. Trimming shortened V by 10 bases and J by 3 bases, and 13 bases separated the two germline ends. The DNA of the CDR3 is TGTGCCACTTCAGCGATGGGCTACGAGCAGTACTTC. It is translated as CATSAMGYEQYF.

The J gene is TRBJ1-5, the V gene TRBV28, with a tentative D call TRBD1 (5 bases). Germline V gene sequence: CDR1 MDHEN, CDR2 SYDVKM. V was pared by 7 bases and J by 0 bases, with 13 bases between. This CDR3 has 15 residues. This chain's CDR3 is CASMEGTFSNQPQHF. CDR3 DNA: TGTGCCAGCATGGAGGGGACTTTTAGCAATCAGCCCCAGCATTTT.

The chain has TRBV28 and TRBJ2-6; the match to TRBD2 covers 7 bases. Trimming took 7 bases from V and 2 from J; bases not matched to a gene: 11. Germline V gene lookup returns CDR1 MDHEN and CDR2 SYDVKM. The CDR3 spans 17 residues. The CDR3 is CASTRLAGEAGANVLTF. CDR3 nucleotide sequence: TGTGCCAGCACCAGACTAGCTGGGGAGGCTGGGGCCAACGTCCTGACTTTC.